Shown below are 27 T cell receptor beta chains from a single sample sequenced in a study of CD8+ T cells in alopecia areata. Extracted RNA was reverse transcribed into cDNA, the sequencing template. Sequencing used immunoSEQ multiplex PCR; TCRdb keeps in-frame clones, though not all of them. Counted here are some 150,000 clones, 62% occurring once; the ten biggest clones make up around 34%. The source material was CD8+ T cells sorted from blood. The source of these receptors is a human donor in good health.

The chain joins TRBV30 to TRBJ2-7, with a possible D match to TRBD1 (6 bases). Germline loops: CDR1 GTSNPN, CDR2 SVGIG (reference sequence). This CDR3 is 13 amino acids long. V was shortened by 5 bases and J by 0 bases, with 11 bases between the two germline ends. The CDR3 nucleotides read TGTGCCTGGGAGACAGGCTCCTCCTACGAGCAGTACTTC. Protein sequence: CAWETGSSYEQYF.

In this sample, this clone turned up a few times. This chain uses TRBV21-1 with TRBJ2-5; the table's D call, TRBD2, was not checked against the DNA. TRBV21-1 is shown as a pseudogene. This CDR3 is 13 amino acids long. CDR3 bases: TGTGCCAGCACTCGCTTGGGGGGTGAGACCCAGTACTTC. Translating it yields CASTRLGGETQYF.

There are a few counts of this clone. This chain connects TRBV11-2 to TRBJ2-1, with TRBD2 matching over 7 bases. The CDR3 has 18 residues. V shed 2 bases and J 3 bases; nucleotides not matched to a gene: 13. Germline CDR1 is SGHAT and CDR2 is FQNNGV. This CDR3 is CASSLSFAASGFYNEQFF. CDR3 coding DNA: TGTGCCAGCAGCTTATCTTTCGCGGCTAGCGGTTTCTACAATGAGCAGTTCTTC.

The gene calls are TRBV27 and TRBJ2-7, with 7 bases aligning to TRBD1. The V gene's germline CDR1 is MNHEY and CDR2 SMNVEV (reference sequence). The CDR3 runs 13 residues. Unmatched junction bases numbered 2, after V lost 5 bases and J lost 1 base. CDR3 sequence reads: CASSLRGSYEQYF. The CDR3 DNA reads as TGTGCCAGCAGTCTCAGGGGGTCCTACGAGCAGTACTTC.

The chain combines TRBV27 with TRBJ2-7; 7 bases fit TRBD2. V was clipped by 2 bases and J by 9 bases; unmatched bases: 4. Germline V gene lookup returns CDR1 MNHEY and CDR2 SMNVEV (reference sequence). The length of the CDR3 is 12 residues. CDR3 bases: TGTGCCAGCAGTTTAGTAGGGAGGGCGCAGTACTTC. Translated, it gives CASSLVGRAQYF.

This chain joins TRBV7-9 and TRBJ2-1; D is perhaps TRBD1 (6 bases). Trimming took off 5 bases at V and 0 bases at J, with 17 bases between the two ends. CDR1 and CDR2 from the germline V gene are SEHNR and FQNEAQ (reference sequence). The CDR3 runs to 17 residues. The CDR3 DNA reads as TGTGCCAGCAGCGGGTCCGGGACACAGAGCTCCTACAATGAGCAGTTCTTC. The encoded protein is CASSGSGTQSSYNEQFF.

This chain connects TRBV25-1 to TRBJ2-1; 8 bases fit TRBD2. V gave up 6 bases and J gave up 5 bases; unmatched junction bases: 9. The length of the CDR3 is 15 residues. Per germline, CDR1 MGHDK and CDR2 SYGVNS. CDR3 amino acids: CASRGGVAGHNEQFF. In nucleotides, the CDR3 is TGTGCCAGCAGGGGCGGTGTAGCGGGGCACAATGAGCAGTTCTTC.

The chain recombines TRBV28 with TRBJ2-2; D gene unclear. The germline V and J ends were trimmed by 4 bases and 7 bases, with 7 bases remaining between them. The CDR3 has 12 residues. The germline V gene has CDR1 MDHEN and CDR2 SYDVKM. CDR3 amino acids: CASSSGFGELFF. As DNA, the CDR3 is TGTGCCAGCAGTTCTGGATTCGGGGAGCTGTTTTTT.

This chain connects TRBV11-2 to TRBJ2-7; D is perhaps TRBD2 (5 bases). CDR3 length equals 13 residues. Germline-derived CDR1 and CDR2 are SGHAT and FQNNGV. V was pared by 3 bases and J by 4 bases, with 10 bases between. In DNA form, the CDR3 reads TGTGCCAGCAGCTTGGGAGATGTTTACGAGCAGTACTTC. Its protein is CASSLGDVYEQYF.

The chain has TRBV4-2 and TRBJ2-1, with D unclear. V gave up 0 bases and J gave up 8 bases, with 14 bases separating them. This CDR3 contains 15 residues. Germline V CDR1 and CDR2: LGHNA, YNFKEQ. The DNA of the CDR3 is TGTGCCAGCAGCCAAGAGGATTGGGCCATCGATGAGCAGTTCTTC. Amino acid sequence: CASSQEDWAIDEQFF.

A word on this clone: The sample holds other DNA sequences that translate to the same CDR3. This chain joins TRBV29-1 and TRBJ1-1; D gene unclear. The CDR3 length is 11 residues. The germline CDR1 and CDR2 sequences are SQVTM and ANQGSEA. V lost 4 bases and J lost 1, with 4 bases in between. The CDR3 region has the DNA TGCAGCGTTGTACGGAACACTGAAGCTTTCTTT. Its protein is CSVVRNTEAFF. The complete variable domain, with remaining parts taken from reference TRBV29-1 and TRBJ1-1, reads SAVISQKPSRDICQRGTSLTIQCQVDSQVTMMFWYRQQPGQSLTLIATANQGSEATYESGFVIDKFPISRPNLTFSTLTVSNMSPEDSSIYLCSVVRNTEAFFGQGTRLTVV.

This sequence joins TRBV29-1 and TRBJ2-7; D possibly matches TRBD1 or TRBD2 (6 bases each). Germline lookup yields CDR1 SQVTM and CDR2 ANQGSEA. CDR3 size: 13 residues. The germline V and J ends were trimmed by 5 bases and 2 bases, with 13 bases remaining between them. The CDR3 loop is CSVFGGFTYEQYF. In nucleotides, the CDR3 is TGCAGCGTTTTCGGGGGCTTTACCTACGAGCAGTACTTC.

The chain joins TRBV19 to TRBJ1-1; D not resolved. Per germline, CDR1 LNHDA and CDR2 SQIVND (reference sequence). The CDR3 has 15 amino acids. Trimming removed 3 bases at V and 2 bases at J, with 13 bases between. As DNA, the CDR3 is TGTGCCAGTAGTATGTTAGGATCCTCAAACACTGAAGCTTTCTTT. It encodes CASSMLGSSNTEAFF.

This chain uses TRBV5-1 with TRBJ1-2; D is unresolved. CDR3 length: 15 residues. Trimming took 0 bases from V and 4 from J, leaving 13 bases between them. Per germline, CDR1 SGHRS and CDR2 YFSETQ. CDR3 DNA: TGCGCCAGCAGCTTGGTTCCCTTCTTAGGCTATGGCTACACCTTC. It encodes CASSLVPFLGYGYTF.

This clone was seen only once. The V gene is TRBV27, the J gene TRBJ2-5, with 7 bases that match TRBD1. The V gene end was trimmed by 3 bases and the J gene end by 4 bases; junction bases not matched to a gene: 5. This CDR3 region has 14 residues. Germline CDR1 reads MNHEY; CDR2 reads SMNVEV (reference sequence). CDR3 sequence: CASSFSKGAETQYF. The CDR3 coding sequence is TGTGCCAGCAGTTTTTCTAAGGGGGCAGAGACCCAGTACTTC.

This clone occurred a few times. The chain carries TRBV29-1 and TRBJ1-2; maybe TRBD1 (6 bases). Germline CDR1 reads SQVTM; CDR2 reads ANQGSEA. Trimming removed 3 bases from V and 7 bases from J, with 12 bases in between. CDR3 size: 12 residues. The CDR3 sequence is CSVEARGRGYTF. In DNA form, the CDR3 reads TGCAGCGTTGAGGCCAGGGGTCGTGGCTACACCTTC.

This clone was counted between two and nine times. The genes are TRBV14 and TRBJ2-3; D may be TRBD2 (5 bases). The V end lost 4 bases, the J end lost 4 bases, and 9 bases lay between the germline ends. This CDR3 has 13 residues. From germline, CDR1 is SGHDN and CDR2 FVKESK. The CDR3 sequence: CASSPWGADTQYF. For the CDR3, the DNA is TGTGCCAGCAGCCCTTGGGGAGCAGATACGCAGTATTTT.

Only one count was recorded for this clone. The chain is built from TRBV5-1 and TRBJ2-2; D not certain. CDR1 and CDR2 from the germline V gene are SGHRS and YFSETQ. The CDR3 contains 13 residues. Trimming removed 0 bases from V and 7 bases from J, with 7 bases in between. In nucleotides, the CDR3 is TGCGCCAGCAGCTTGGTAGGCGGCGGGGAGCTGTTTTTT. Its translation: CASSLVGGGELFF.

The chain carries TRBV4-1 and TRBJ2-7; 9 bases are a match to TRBD1. The CDR3 is made up of 15 amino acids. Germline V CDR1 and CDR2: MGHRA, YSYEKL. The V segment lost 2 bases and the J segment 4 bases; nucleotides outside the gene matches: 6. The CDR3 loop reads CASSQPGQGSYEQYF. CDR3 coding DNA: TGCGCCAGCAGCCAACCGGGACAGGGTTCTTACGAGCAGTACTTC.

This clone was seen a few times. The V call is TRBV7-9, the J call TRBJ2-2; D not resolved. The CDR3 spans 13 residues. Germline V gene data show CDR1 as SEHNR and CDR2 as FQNEAQ (reference sequence). Trimming took off 4 bases at V and 4 bases at J, with 7 bases between the two ends. As DNA, the CDR3 is TGTGCCAGCAGCTCCGTCTTCACCGGGGAGCTGTTTTTT. It translates to CASSSVFTGELFF.

Only a few counts were recorded for this clone. The V and J genes are TRBV29-1 and TRBJ2-7, with D possibly TRBD2 on 6 matching bases. Trimming took off 4 bases at V and 5 bases at J, with 12 bases between the two ends. Germline CDR1 reads SQVTM; CDR2 reads ANQGSEA. The CDR3 consists of 12 residues. CDR3 loop: CSVGGGGNEQYF. CDR3 sequence (DNA): TGCAGCGTTGGTGGCGGAGGGAACGAGCAGTACTTC.

The chain combines TRBV6-4 with TRBJ2-2; weak D call: TRBD2 (5 bases). Trimming pared 6 bases from V and 1 base from J, leaving 15 bases between. The CDR3 loop spans 16 amino acids. The V gene's germline CDR1 is MRHNA and CDR2 SNTAGT. For the CDR3, the DNA is TGTGCCAGCAGAACATCCCTAGCTATGAACACCGGGGAGCTGTTTTTT. This codes for CASRTSLAMNTGELFF.

The genes are TRBV7-6 and TRBJ2-2; TRBD1 matches 8 bases. Losses at the gene ends were 4 bases for V and 6 bases for J; bases not matched to a gene: 4. The CDR3 loop spans 14 amino acids. The germline V gene encodes CDR1 SGHVS and CDR2 FNYEAQ. The CDR3 nucleotides read TGTGCCAGCAGCTCGGACAGGGCCCCCGGGGAGCTGTTTTTT. Residues: CASSSDRAPGELFF.

This chain links TRBV7-9 with TRBJ2-7; no clear D gene. Germline CDR1 is SEHNR and CDR2 is FQNEAQ (reference sequence). Trimming shortened V by 2 bases and J by 6 bases, and 14 bases separated the two germline ends. This CDR3 contains 14 residues. CDR3 amino acids: CASSLSLASGEQYF. The CDR3 DNA is TGTGCCAGCAGCTTAAGTCTTGCCTCTGGCGAGCAGTACTTC.

The genes are TRBV4-1 and TRBJ1-5, with 7 bases that match TRBD1. This CDR3 has 15 residues. CDR1 MGHRA and CDR2 YSYEKL come from the germline V gene. The V gene end was trimmed by 3 bases and the J gene end by 3 bases; junction bases not matched to a gene: 5. The CDR3 here is CASSQRQGSNQPQHF. The DNA for the CDR3 is TGCGCCAGCAGCCAGAGACAGGGTTCCAATCAGCCCCAGCATTTT.

There are a few counts of this clone. The J gene is TRBJ2-7, the V gene TRBV5-1; 14 positions match TRBD2. Trimming cost V 1 base and J 5 bases; bases outside gene matches: 5. The V gene's germline CDR1 is SGHRS and CDR2 YFSETQ. This CDR3 region has 16 residues. The CDR3 protein is CASSLRGTSGSNEQYF. CDR3 nucleotides: TGCGCCAGCAGCTTGAGAGGGACTAGCGGGAGCAACGAGCAGTACTTC.

The rearrangement uses TRBV29-1 and TRBJ2-3; no clear D. The CDR3 is 15 amino acids. The V end was cut by 0 bases, the J end by 3 bases, with 13 bases between. Germline CDR1 is SQVTM and CDR2 is ANQGSEA. CDR3 loop: CSVEDLGLITDTQYF. In nucleotides, the CDR3 is TGCAGCGTTGAAGATTTAGGGTTGATTACAGATACGCAGTATTTT.